A single TCR beta chain is shown here with its context. The conserved phenylalanine or tryptophan normally closing the CDR3 is absent here, so this likely arose from a read error. These data come from a study of T cells in Graves' hyperthyroidism and ophthalmopathy. Amplification of TCR beta CDR3 regions was performed using RNA transcripts as template. When the TCR CDR3 underwent first-round RT-PCR, the HTBI primer set was used. One entry per CDR3 protein results from TCRdb running MiXCR on the multiplex PCR reads. The sample contains hundreds of thousands of distinct CDR3 sequences, approximately 15% of which appear only once. This TCR was recovered from a woman between 18 and 29 years old with Graves' hyperthyroidism. The sequenced material came from blood.

CDR3 sequence (DNA): TGTGCCAGCAGGCACCGGGACGTCTATGGCTACACCCTC. It encodes CASRHRDVYGYTL. J is TRBJ1-2 and V is TRBV6-1; D is possibly TRBD1 (5 bases). Trimming stripped 6 bases from V and 4 bases from J, with 12 bases between. The CDR3 length is 13 residues. Germline loops: CDR1 MNHNS, CDR2 SASEGT.